This record looks at one TCR beta chain sequence and its context. CDR1 is LNHDA and CDR2 is SQIVND in the germline V gene (reference sequence). The CDR3 covers 17 residues. Germline trimming cut 1 base from V and 1 base from J; bases unmatched to any gene: 7. This entry is derived from a study of beta chain features in type 1 diabetes. Expressed TCRB transcripts were sequenced because the isolated RNA had all been reverse transcribed beforehand. The assay was immunoSEQ multiplex PCR, and TCRdb's table has in-frame clones only and misses some. The top ten clones hold under 5% of a sample with under 300,000 clones, around a quarter of them seen once.

Material: central memory CD4+ T cells from blood. The TCR sequence derives from a man aged 30 to 45 in good health. The chain recombines TRBV19 with TRBJ2-1; 7 bases are a match to TRBD2. This CDR3 reads CASSIAVGGSSYNEQFF. The CDR3 nucleotides are TGTGCCAGTAGTATAGCTGTGGGAGGGAGTTCCTACAATGAGCAGTTCTTC.